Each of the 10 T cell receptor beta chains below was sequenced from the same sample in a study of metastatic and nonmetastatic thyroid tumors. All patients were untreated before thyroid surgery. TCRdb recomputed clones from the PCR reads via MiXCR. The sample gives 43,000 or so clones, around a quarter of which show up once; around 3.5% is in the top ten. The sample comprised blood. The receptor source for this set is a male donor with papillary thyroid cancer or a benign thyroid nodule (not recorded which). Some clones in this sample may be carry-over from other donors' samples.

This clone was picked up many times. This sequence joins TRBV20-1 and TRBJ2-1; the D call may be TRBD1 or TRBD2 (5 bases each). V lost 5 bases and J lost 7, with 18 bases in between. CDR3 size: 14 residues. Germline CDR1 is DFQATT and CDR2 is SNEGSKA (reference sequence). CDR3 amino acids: CSAVTPGRGNEQFF. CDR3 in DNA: TGCAGTGCTGTGACCCCGGGACGAGGGAATGAGCAGTTCTTC.

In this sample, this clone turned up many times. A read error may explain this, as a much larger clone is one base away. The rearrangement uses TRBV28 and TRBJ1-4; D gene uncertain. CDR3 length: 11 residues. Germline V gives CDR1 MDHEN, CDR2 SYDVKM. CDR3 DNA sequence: TGTGTCAGCAGCTTTAATAAAAAACTGTTTTTT. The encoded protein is CVSSFNKKLFF.

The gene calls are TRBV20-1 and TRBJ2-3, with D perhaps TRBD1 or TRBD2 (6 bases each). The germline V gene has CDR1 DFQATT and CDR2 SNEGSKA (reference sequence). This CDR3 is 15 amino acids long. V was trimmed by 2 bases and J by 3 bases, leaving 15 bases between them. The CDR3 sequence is CSARMGGYETDTQYF. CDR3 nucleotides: TGCAGTGCTAGAATGGGGGGCTACGAGACAGATACGCAGTATTTT.

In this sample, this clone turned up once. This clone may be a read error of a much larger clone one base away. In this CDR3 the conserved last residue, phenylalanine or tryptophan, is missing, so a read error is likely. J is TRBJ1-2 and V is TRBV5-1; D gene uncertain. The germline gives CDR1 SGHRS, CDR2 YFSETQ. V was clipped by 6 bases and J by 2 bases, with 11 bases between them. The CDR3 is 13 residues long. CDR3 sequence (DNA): TGCGCCAGCATACCGACGGAGAACTATGGCTACACCCTC. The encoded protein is CASIPTENYGYTL.

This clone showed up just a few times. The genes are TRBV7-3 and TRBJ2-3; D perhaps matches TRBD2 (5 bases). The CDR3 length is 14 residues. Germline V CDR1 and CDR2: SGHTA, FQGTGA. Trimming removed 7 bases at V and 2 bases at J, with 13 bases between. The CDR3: CASIPRGDTDTQYF. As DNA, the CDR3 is TGTGCCAGCATCCCCCGGGGTGACACAGATACGCAGTATTTT.

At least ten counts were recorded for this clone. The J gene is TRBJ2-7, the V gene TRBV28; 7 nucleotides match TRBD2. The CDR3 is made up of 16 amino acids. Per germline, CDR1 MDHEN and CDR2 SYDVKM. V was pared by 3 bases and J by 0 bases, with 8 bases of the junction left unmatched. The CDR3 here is CASSFLAAVNSYEQYF. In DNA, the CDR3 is TGTGCCAGCAGTTTCCTAGCGGCTGTGAACTCCTACGAGCAGTACTTC. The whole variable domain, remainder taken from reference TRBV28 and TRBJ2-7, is DVKVTQSSRYLVKRTGEKVFLECVQDMDHENMFWYRQDPGLGLRLIYFSYDVKMKEKGDIPEGYSVSREKKERFSLILESASTNQTSMYLCASSFLAAVNSYEQYFGPGTRLTVT.

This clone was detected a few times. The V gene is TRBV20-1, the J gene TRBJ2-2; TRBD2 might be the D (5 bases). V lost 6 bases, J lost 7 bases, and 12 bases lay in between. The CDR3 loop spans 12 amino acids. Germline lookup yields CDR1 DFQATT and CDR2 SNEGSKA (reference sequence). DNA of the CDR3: TGCAGTGCGTGGGAGAGGAGCGGGGAGCTGTTTTTT. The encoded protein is CSAWERSGELFF.

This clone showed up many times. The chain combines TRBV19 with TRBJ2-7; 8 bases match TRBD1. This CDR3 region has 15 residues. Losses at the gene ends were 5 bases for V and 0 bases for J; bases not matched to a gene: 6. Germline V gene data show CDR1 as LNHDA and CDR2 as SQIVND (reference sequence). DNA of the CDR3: TGTGCCAGTAGTTTTGGGGACAGGAGCTCCTACGAGCAGTACTTC. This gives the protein CASSFGDRSSYEQYF.

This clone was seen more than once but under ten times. The CDR3 here is CASSHRLAGTYEQYF. The CDR3 nucleotides read TGTGCCAGCAGTCACCGACTAGCGGGAACCTACGAGCAGTACTTC. The genes are TRBV6-5 and TRBJ2-7; TRBD2 aligns across 11 bases. Losses at the gene ends were 5 bases for V and 2 bases for J; bases not matched to a gene: 5. Germline-derived CDR1 and CDR2 are MNHEY and SVGAGI. The CDR3 loop spans 15 amino acids.

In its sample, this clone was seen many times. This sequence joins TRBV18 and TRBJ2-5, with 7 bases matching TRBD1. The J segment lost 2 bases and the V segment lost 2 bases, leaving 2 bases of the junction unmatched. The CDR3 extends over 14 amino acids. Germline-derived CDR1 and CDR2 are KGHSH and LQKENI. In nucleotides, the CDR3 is TGTGCCAGCTCACCAAAGGGACAGCAAGAGACCCAGTACTTC. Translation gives CASSPKGQQETQYF. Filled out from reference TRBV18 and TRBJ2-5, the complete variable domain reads NAGVMQNPRHLVRRRGQEARLRCSPMKGHSHVYWYRQLPEEGLKFMVYLQKENIIDESGMPKERFSAEFPKEGPSILRIQQVVRGDSAAYFCASSPKGQQETQYFGPGTRLLVL.